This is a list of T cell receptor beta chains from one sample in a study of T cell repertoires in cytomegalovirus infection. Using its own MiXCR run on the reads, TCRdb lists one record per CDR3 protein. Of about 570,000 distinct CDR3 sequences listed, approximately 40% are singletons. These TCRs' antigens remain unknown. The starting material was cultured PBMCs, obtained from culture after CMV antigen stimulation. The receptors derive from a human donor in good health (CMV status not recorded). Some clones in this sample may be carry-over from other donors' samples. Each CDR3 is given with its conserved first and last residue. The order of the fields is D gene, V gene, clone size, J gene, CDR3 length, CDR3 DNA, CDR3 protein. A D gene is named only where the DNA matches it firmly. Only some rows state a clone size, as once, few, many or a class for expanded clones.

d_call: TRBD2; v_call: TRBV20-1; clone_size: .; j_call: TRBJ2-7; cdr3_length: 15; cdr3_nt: TGCAGTGCTAGAAAAGGACTAGCGGGGGCCTACGAGCAGTACTTC; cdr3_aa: CSARKGLAGAYEQYF
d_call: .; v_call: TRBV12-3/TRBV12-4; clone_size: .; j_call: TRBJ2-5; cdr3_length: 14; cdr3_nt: TGTGCCAGCAGTTTTACCGGGCCAGGAGAGACCCAGTACTTC; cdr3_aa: CASSFTGPGETQYF
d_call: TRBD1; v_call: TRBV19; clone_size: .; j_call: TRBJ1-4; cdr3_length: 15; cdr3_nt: TGTGCCAGTAGTACCCCCGGGACAGGGACCGAAAAACTGTTTTTT; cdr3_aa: CASSTPGTGTEKLFF
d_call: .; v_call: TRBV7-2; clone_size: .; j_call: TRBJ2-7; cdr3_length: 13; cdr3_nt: TGTGCCAGCAGCTCTTGGGGACTCCAAGTTCTGTACTTC; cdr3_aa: CASSSWGLQVLYF
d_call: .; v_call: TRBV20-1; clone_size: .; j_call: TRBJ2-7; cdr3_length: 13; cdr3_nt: TGCAGTGCACCGATGACAGTGCCTTACGAGCAGTACTTC; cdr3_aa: CSAPMTVPYEQYF
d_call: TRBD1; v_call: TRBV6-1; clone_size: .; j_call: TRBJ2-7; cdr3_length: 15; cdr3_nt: TGTGCCAGCAGTGCACAAGGGGGACAGGGCTACGAGCAGTACTTC; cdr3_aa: CASSAQGGQGYEQYF
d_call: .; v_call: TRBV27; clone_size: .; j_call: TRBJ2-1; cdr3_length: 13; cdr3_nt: TGTGCCAGCAGTTTATGGCCCGACAATGAGCAGTTCTTC; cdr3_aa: CASSLWPDNEQFF
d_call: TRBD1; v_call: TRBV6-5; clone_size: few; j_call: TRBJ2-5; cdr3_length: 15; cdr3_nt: TGTGCCAGCAGGGCTCGGGACAGATTTGAAGAGACCCAGTACTTC; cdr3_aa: CASRARDRFEETQYF
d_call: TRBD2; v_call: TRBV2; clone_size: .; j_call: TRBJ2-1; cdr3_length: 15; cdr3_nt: TGTGCCAGCAGGGTTAGCGGGAGCTACGGTGGTGAGCAGTTCTTC; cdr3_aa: CASRVSGSYGGEQFF
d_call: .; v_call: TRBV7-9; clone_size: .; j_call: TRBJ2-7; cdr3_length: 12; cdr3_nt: TGTGCCAGCAGCCCCGTAGGGCGCGAGCAGTACTTC; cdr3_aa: CASSPVGREQYF
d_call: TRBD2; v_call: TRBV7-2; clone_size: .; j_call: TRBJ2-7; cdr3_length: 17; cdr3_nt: TGTGCCAGCAGCTTACCGGGACTAGCGGCCACAACCTACGAGCAGTACTTC; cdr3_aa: CASSLPGLAATTYEQYF